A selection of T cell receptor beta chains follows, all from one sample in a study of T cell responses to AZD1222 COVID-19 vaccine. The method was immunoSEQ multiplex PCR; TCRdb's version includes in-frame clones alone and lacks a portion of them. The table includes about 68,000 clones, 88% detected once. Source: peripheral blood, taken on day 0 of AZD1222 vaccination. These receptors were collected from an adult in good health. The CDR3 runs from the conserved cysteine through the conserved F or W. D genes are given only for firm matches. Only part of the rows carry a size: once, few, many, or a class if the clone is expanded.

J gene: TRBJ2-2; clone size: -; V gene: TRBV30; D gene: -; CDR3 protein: CAWGYGDTGELFF; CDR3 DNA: TGTGCCTGGGGGTATGGGGACACCGGGGAGCTGTTTTTT
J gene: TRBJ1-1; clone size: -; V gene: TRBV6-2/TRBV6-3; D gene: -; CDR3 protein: CASSYPGQPNTEAFF; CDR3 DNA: TGTGCCAGCAGTTACCCAGGCCAACCCAACACTGAAGCTTTCTTT
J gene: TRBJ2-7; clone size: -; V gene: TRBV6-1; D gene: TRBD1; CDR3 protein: CASSEGTGSSYEQYF; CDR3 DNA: TGTGCCAGCAGTGAGGGGACAGGGAGCTCCTACGAGCAGTACTTC
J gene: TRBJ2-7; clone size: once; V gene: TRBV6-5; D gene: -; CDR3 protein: CASRLRAYEQYF; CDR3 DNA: TGTGCCAGCAGACTCAGGGCCTACGAGCAGTACTTC
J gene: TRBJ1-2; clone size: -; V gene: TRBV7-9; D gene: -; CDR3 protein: CASSLDQTYPPYGYTF; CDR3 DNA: TGTGCCAGCAGCTTAGACCAGACTTACCCCCCGTATGGCTACACCTTC
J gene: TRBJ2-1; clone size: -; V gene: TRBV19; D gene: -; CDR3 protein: CASSRTDLYNEQFF; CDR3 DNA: TGTGCCAGTAGTAGGACAGATCTTTACAATGAGCAGTTCTTC
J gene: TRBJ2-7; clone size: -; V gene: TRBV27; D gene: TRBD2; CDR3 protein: CASSPGLAPYEQYF; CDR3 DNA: TGTGCCAGCAGTCCGGGACTAGCTCCCTACGAGCAGTACTTC
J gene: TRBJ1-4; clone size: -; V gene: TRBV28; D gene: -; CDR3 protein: CASRGNEKLFF; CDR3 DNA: TGTGCCAGCAGGGGAAATGAAAAACTGTTTTTT
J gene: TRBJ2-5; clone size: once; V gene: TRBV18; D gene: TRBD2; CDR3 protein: CASSPQTGTSGRTTQYF; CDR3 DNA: TGTGCCAGCTCACCACAAACTGGGACTAGCGGGCGCACGACCCAGTACTTC
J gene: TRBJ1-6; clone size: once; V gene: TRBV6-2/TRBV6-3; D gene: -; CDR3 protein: CASSDPAEGRHNSPLHF; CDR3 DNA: TGTGCCAGCAGTGACCCTGCAGAGGGGAGACATAATTCACCCCTCCACTTT
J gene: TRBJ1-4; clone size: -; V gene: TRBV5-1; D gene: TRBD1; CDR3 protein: CASSLGLGQGDEKLFF; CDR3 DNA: TGCGCCAGCAGCTTGGGTCTGGGACAGGGGGATGAAAAACTGTTTTTT
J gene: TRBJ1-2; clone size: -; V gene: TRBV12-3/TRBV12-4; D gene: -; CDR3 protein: CASISSYGYTF; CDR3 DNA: TGTGCCAGCATTAGCAGCTATGGCTACACCTTC
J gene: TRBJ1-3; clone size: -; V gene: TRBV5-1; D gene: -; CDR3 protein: CASTPGWGNTIYF; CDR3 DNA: TGCGCCAGCACCCCGGGGTGGGGAAACACCATATATTTT
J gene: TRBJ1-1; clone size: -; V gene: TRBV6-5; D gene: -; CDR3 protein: CASSYSREDMNTEAFF; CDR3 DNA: TGTGCCAGCAGTTACTCGCGCGAGGATATGAACACTGAAGCTTTCTTT
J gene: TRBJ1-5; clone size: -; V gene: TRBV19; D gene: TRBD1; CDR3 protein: CASSLRDRVSNQPQHF; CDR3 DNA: TGTGCCAGTAGTCTCCGGGACAGGGTTAGCAATCAGCCCCAGCATTTT
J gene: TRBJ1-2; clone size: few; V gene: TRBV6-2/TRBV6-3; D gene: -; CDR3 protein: CASSQRQLNNYGYTF; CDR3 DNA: TGTGCCAGCAGCCAGCGGCAGTTGAATAACTATGGCTACACCTTC
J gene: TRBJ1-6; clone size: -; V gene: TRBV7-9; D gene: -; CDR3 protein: CASSLEQYNSPLHF; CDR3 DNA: TGTGCCAGCAGCTTAGAACAATATAATTCACCCCTCCACTTT
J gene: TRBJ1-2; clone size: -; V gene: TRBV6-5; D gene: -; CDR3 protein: CASSYGGTRNYGYTF; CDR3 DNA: TGTGCCAGCAGTTACGGGGGGACCCGGAACTATGGCTACACCTTC
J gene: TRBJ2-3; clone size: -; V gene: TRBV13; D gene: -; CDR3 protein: CASRTLSLDGSSPDTQYF; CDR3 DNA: TGTGCCAGCAGAACACTCTCTTTGGATGGGAGTAGCCCAGATACGCAGTATTTT
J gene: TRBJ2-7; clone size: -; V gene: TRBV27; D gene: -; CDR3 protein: CASRPLECKQYF; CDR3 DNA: TGTGCCAGCAGGCCTCTCGAGTGCAAGCAGTACTTC
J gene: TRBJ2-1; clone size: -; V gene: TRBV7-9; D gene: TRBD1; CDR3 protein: CASSSTLTGVGEQFF; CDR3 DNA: TGTGCCAGCAGCTCTACACTTACAGGGGTCGGTGAGCAGTTCTTC
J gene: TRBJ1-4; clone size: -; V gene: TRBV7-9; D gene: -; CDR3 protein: CASSLGATGHLNEKLFF; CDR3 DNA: TGTGCCAGCAGCTTGGGGGCGACGGGACACCTAAATGAAAAACTGTTTTTT
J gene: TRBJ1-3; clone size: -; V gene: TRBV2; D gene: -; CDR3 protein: CASSLLGLSGNTIYF; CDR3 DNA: TGTGCCAGCTCCCTACTAGGGCTCTCTGGAAACACCATATATTTT
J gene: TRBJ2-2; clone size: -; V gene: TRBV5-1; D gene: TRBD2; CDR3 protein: CASSWTSGTGELFF; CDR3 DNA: TGCGCCAGCAGCTGGACTAGCGGGACCGGGGAGCTGTTTTTT
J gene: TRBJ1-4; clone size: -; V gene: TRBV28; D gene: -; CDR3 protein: CASSYAGNPNEKLFF; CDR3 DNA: TGTGCCAGCAGTTATGCGGGGAACCCTAATGAAAAACTGTTTTTT
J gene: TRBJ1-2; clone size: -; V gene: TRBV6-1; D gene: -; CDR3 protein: CASSDDRWAYGYTF; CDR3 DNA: TGTGCCAGCAGTGACGACAGGTGGGCCTATGGCTACACCTTC
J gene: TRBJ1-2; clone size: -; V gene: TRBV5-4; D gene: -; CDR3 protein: CASSFGGPYGYTF; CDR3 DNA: TGTGCCAGCAGCTTTGGGGGTCCCTATGGCTACACCTTC
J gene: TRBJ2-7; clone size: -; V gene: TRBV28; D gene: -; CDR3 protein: CASSKPGPQYEQYF; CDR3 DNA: TGTGCCAGCAGTAAACCGGGACCACAGTACGAGCAGTACTTC
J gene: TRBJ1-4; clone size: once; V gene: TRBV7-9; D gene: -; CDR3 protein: CASSLGQGGEKLFF; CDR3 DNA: TGTGCCAGCAGCTTAGGGCAGGGAGGGGAAAAACTGTTTTTT
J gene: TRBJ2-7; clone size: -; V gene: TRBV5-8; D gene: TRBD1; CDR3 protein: CASSFRTGYPLEQYF; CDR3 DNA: TGTGCCAGCAGCTTTCGGACAGGGTACCCTCTCGAGCAGTACTTC
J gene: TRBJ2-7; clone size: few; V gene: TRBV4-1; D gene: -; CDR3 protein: CASSQGSPGKSYEQYF; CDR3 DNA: TGCGCCAGCAGCCAAGGGTCCCCAGGGAAGTCGTACGAGCAGTACTTC
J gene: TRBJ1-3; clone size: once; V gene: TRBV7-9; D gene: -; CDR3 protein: CASSLVLLGNTIYF; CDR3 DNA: TGTGCCAGCAGCTTAGTCTTACTCGGAAACACCATATATTTT
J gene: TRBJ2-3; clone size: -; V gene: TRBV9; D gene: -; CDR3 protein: CASRREFTDTQYF; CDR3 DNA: TGTGCCAGCAGGCGCGAGTTCACAGATACGCAGTATTTT
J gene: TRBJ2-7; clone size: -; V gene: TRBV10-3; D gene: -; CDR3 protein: CAISESQGRGEQYF; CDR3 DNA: TGTGCCATCAGTGAGTCACAGGGGCGGGGGGAGCAGTACTTC
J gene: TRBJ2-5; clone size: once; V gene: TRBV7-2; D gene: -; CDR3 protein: CASSLGFREETQYF; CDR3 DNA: TGTGCCAGCAGCTTAGGGTTCAGGGAAGAGACCCAGTACTTC
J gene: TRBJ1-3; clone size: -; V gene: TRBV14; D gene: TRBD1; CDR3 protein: CASSRDRTSGNTIYF; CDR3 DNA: TGTGCCAGCAGCCGGGACAGAACCTCTGGAAACACCATATATTTT
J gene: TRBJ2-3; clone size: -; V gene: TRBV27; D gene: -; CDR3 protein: CASTRLGGIDTQYF; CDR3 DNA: TGTGCCAGCACCCGTCTAGGGGGGATTGATACGCAGTATTTT
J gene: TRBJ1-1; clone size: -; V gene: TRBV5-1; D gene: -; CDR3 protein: CASSLSPGYTEAFF; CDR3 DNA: TGCGCCAGCAGCTTAAGCCCAGGATACACTGAAGCTTTCTTT
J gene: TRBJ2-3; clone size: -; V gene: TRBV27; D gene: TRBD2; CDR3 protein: CASSSRLAGKPDTQYF; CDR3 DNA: TGTGCCAGCAGTTCTCGACTAGCGGGAAAGCCAGATACGCAGTATTTT
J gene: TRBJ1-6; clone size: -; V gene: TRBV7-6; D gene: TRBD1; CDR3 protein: CASSLAPDRGNSPLHF; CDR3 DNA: TGTGCCAGCAGCTTAGCACCGGACAGGGGGAATTCACCCCTCCACTTT
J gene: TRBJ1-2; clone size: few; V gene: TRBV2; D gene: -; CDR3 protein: CASSEHNYGYTF; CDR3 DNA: TGTGCCAGCAGTGAACATAACTATGGCTACACCTTC
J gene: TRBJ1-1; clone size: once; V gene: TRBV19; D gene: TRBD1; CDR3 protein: CASSLLGTANTEAFF; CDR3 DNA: TGTGCCAGTAGTCTTCTTGGGACAGCTAACACTGAAGCTTTCTTT
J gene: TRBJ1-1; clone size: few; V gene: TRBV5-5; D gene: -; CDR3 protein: CASSLNPVSNTEAFF; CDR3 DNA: TGTGCCAGCAGCTTGAACCCCGTGTCGAACACTGAAGCTTTCTTT
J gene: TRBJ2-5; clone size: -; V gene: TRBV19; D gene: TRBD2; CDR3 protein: CASSMGGTETQYF; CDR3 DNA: TGTGCCAGTAGTATGGGAGGGACAGAGACCCAGTACTTC
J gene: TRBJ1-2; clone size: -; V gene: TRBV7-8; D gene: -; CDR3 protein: CASSPTGNYGYTF; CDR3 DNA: TGTGCCAGCAGCCCGACAGGAAACTATGGCTACACCTTC
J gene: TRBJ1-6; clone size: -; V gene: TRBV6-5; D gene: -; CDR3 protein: CARNRVKSDSPLHF; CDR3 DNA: TGTGCCAGAAATCGAGTTAAGTCGGATTCACCCCTCCACTTT
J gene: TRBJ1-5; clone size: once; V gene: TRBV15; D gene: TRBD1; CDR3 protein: CATSSTNQGVQPQHF; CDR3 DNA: TGTGCCACCAGCAGTACGAACCAGGGGGTCCAGCCCCAGCATTTT
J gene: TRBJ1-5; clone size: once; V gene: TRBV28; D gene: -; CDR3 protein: CASSPPSGQAQPQHF; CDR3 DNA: TGTGCCAGCAGCCCTCCTTCAGGACAAGCTCAGCCCCAGCATTTT
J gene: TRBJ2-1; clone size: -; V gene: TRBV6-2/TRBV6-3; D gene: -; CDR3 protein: CASSTPRGPVNEQFF; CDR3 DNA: TGTGCCAGCAGTACTCCGAGAGGGCCGGTCAATGAGCAGTTCTTC
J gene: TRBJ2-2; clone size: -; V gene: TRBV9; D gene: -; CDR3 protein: CASSVGMTGVGSGELFF; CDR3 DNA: TGTGCCAGCAGCGTAGGAATGACGGGAGTGGGCTCCGGGGAGCTGTTTTTT
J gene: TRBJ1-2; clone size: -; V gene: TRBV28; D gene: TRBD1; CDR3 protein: CASSPVDRGNYGYTF; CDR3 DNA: TGTGCCAGCAGTCCCGTGGACAGGGGGAACTATGGCTACACCTTC
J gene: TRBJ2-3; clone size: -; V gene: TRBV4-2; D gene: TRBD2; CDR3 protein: CASSRASGRGTDTQYF; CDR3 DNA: TGTGCCAGCAGCCGAGCTAGCGGGAGAGGCACAGATACGCAGTATTTT
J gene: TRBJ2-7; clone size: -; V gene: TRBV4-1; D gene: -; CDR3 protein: CASSQTHRAQAYEQYF; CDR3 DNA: TGCGCCAGCAGCCAAACCCATAGGGCCCAAGCGTACGAGCAGTACTTC
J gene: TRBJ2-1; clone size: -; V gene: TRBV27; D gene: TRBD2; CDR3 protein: CASSWRGNEQFF; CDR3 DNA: TGTGCCAGCAGTTGGCGGGGGAATGAGCAGTTCTTC
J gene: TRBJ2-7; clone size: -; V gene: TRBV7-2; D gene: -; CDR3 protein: CASSQTPGTRNLEQYF; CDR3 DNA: TGTGCCAGCAGCCAAACCCCCGGGACTCGGAACCTCGAGCAGTACTTC